This T cell receptor beta chain was sequenced during a study of blood T cell repertoires in COVID-19. Across the study: Nucleic acid was either cDNA or gDNA, and it came from T cells, B-cell-depleted T cells, or PBMCs.

Generated by immunoSEQ multiplex PCR, the TCRdb table keeps only in-frame clones and is missing some. The sample has some 45,000 clones, approximately 85% seen once. Turning to this clone: The same CDR3 is also encoded by other DNA sequences in this sample.

The V gene lost 0 bases and the J gene lost 10 bases, with 13 bases spanning the gap. Germline lookup yields CDR1 LNHDA and CDR2 SQIVND (reference sequence). The CDR3 loop spans 15 amino acids. Sequenced input: peripheral blood. This TCR was recovered from an elderly woman with acute or convalescent COVID-19. The chain links TRBV19 to TRBJ1-6, with D hard to call. In nucleotides, the CDR3 is TGTGCCAGTAGTATAGACGGCGGCCCTAACTCACCCCTCCACTTT. This translates into CASSIDGGPNSPLHF.